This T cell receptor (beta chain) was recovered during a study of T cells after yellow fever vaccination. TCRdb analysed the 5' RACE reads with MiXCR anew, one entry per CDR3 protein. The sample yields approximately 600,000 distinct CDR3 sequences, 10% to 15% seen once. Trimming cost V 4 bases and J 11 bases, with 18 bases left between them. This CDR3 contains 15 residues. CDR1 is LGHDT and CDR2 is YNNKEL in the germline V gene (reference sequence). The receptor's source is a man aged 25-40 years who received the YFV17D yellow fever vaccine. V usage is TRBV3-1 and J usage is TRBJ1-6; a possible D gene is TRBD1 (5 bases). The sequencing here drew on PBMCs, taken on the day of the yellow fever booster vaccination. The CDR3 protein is CASSPRAPGGAPLHF. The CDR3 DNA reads TGTGCCAGCAGCCCTCGGGCCCCTGGGGGGGCACCCCTCCACTTT.